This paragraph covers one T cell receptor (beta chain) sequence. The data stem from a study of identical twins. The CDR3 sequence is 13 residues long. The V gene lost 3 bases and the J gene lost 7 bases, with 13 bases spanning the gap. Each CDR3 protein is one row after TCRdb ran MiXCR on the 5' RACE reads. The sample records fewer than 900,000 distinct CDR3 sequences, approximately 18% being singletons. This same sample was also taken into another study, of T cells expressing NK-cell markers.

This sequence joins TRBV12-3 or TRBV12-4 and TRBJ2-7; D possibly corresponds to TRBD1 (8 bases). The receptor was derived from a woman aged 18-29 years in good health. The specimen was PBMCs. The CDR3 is CASSFTGGEEQYF. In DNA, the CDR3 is TGTGCCAGCAGTTTCACAGGGGGGGAAGAGCAGTACTTC.